This TCR beta chain was sequenced for a study of blood T cells in healthy people across ages. Using a J-beta primer mix together with a sample-barcoded 5' primer, a second PCR was run for roughly 6 to 11 cycles. A template-switch adaptor containing 12 random nucleotides labeled each cDNA molecule. TCRdb ran MiXCR on the 5' RACE reads and lists one entry per CDR3 protein. The sample lists 750,000 to 850,000 distinct CDR3 sequences; more than 20% were seen once. This CDR3 has 14 amino acids. Trimming cost V 5 bases and J 4 bases, with 13 bases left between them. The authors drew around 9.3 milliliters of peripheral blood from each donor. Per-sample yields of isolated PBMCs were at least 6 million. The sample also formed part of further work on T cells of mothers and their children. From that study: Related mother and child pairs showed slightly greater overlap (not significant) than unrelated pairs did.

The sequencing sample was made of blood. The chain has TRBV12-3 or TRBV12-4 and TRBJ2-3, with D maybe TRBD2 (5 bases). The sequence came from a boy aged 10-17 years in good health. The CDR3 here is CASSPRTRADTQYF. The DNA for the CDR3 is TGTGCCAGCAGTCCCCGGACTCGCGCAGATACGCAGTATTTT.